The clone carrying this T cell receptor beta chain was recorded many times. Its antigen is still unknown. One entry per CDR3 protein, called by TCRdb with MiXCR from the PCR reads. The data contain 100,000 or so distinct CDR3 sequences, around 23% of them singletons. The V and J ends lost 4 bases and 1 base respectively, with 13 bases between them. CDR3 length: 15 amino acids. Looked up from germline, CDR1 is LGHNA and CDR2 is YSLEER. This entry comes from a study of molecular identifiers for immune sequencing clone quantification. Study-level findings and limits: Clones above 20 RNA copies held over 97% of effector molecules, under 1% in naive cells. In a background of 950,000 to 1,000,000 naive cells, spiked Jurkat TCR RNA from one cell was reportedly detectable.

The chain is built from TRBV4-3 and TRBJ1-1; no definite D call. The sequence was obtained from a human donor in good health. Some libraries in this study had Jurkat cell RNA spiked in. The sequencing input was naive CD8+ T cells from blood, with Jurkat cell RNA spiked in. Documented subset: FACS-sorted CD8+CD4-CCR7+CD45RA+ naive T cells. The CDR3 nucleotides read TGCGCCAGCAGCCTAACCCCAACAACGAACACTGAAGCTTTCTTT. This translates into CASSLTPTTNTEAFF.